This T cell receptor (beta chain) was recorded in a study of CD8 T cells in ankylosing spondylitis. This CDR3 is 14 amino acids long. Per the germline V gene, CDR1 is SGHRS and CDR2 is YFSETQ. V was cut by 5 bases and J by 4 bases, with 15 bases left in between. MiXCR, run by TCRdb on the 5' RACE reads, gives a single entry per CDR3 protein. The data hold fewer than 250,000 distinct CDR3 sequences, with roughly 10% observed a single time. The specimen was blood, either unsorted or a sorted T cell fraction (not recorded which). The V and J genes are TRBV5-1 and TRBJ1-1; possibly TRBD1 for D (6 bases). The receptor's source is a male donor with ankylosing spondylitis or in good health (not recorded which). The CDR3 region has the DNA TGCGCCAGCAGTTTCATCCTACAGGGCACTGAAGCTTTCTTT. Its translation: CASSFILQGTEAFF.